Below are 17 T cell receptor beta chains sequenced from a single sample in a study of shared clonotypes between healthy human individuals. Generated by immunoSEQ multiplex PCR, the TCRdb table keeps only in-frame clones and is missing some. The sample records millions of clones, 90% to 95% being singletons. Material for sequencing was naive CD4+ T cells sorted from blood. Subset here: CD45RA+ positively selected. These receptors all come from a man between 18 and 29 years old in good health.

The V gene is TRBV4-1, the J gene TRBJ1-2, with D hard to call. Germline assignment: CDR1 MGHRA and CDR2 YSYEKL. CDR3 length: 18 residues. The V end was cut by 0 bases, the J end by 0 bases, with 17 bases between. The CDR3 bases are TGCGCCAGCAGCCAAGATCGATTGGGGAACCGCGCTAACTATGGCTACACCTTC. Amino acid sequence: CASSQDRLGNRANYGYTF.

V is TRBV18 and J is TRBJ2-7; the D is unclear. This CDR3 is built from 12 residues. V was shortened by 2 bases and J by 2 bases, with 4 bases between the two germline ends. The germline V gene encodes CDR1 KGHSH and CDR2 LQKENI. The CDR3 region has the DNA TGTGCCAGCTCACCAAACCCCTACGAGCAGTACTTC. Its translation is CASSPNPYEQYF.

The chain combines TRBV9 with TRBJ2-7, with 10 bases aligning to TRBD2. With 2 bases clipped from V and 7 bases from J, the junction kept 12 bases outside the gene matches. Germline CDR1 reads SGDLS; CDR2 reads YYNGEE. CDR3 length: 16 amino acids. CDR3 residues: CASSVGTSVTTWEQYF. The CDR3 bases are TGTGCCAGCAGCGTGGGGACTAGCGTGACTACTTGGGAGCAGTACTTC.

This clone has a handful of counts. Additional DNA sequences in this sample encode the identical CDR3. The chain is built from TRBV6-1 and TRBJ1-1, with no clear D. The V gene lost 6 bases and the J gene lost 0 bases, with 8 bases spanning the gap. This CDR3 is 13 amino acids long. The V gene's germline CDR1 is MNHNS and CDR2 SASEGT. The DNA of the CDR3 is TGTGCCAGCAGGGGCCAATTGAACACTGAAGCTTTCTTT. Translation gives CASRGQLNTEAFF.

The V and J genes are TRBV11-2 and TRBJ2-7, with D hard to call. Germline CDR1 reads SGHAT; CDR2 reads FQNNGV. V was pared by 5 bases and J by 0 bases, with 17 bases between. The CDR3 is 16 residues long. CDR3 amino acids: CASSPERVPASYEQYF. In nucleotides, the CDR3 is TGTGCCAGCAGCCCCGAGCGCGTCCCCGCCTCCTACGAGCAGTACTTC.

The CDR3: CASSLGRDINEKLFF. The DNA of the CDR3 is TGTGCCAGCAGCTTAGGCCGGGACATAAATGAAAAACTGTTTTTT. This chain links TRBV7-9 with TRBJ1-4; possible D gene TRBD1, 6 bases. CDR3 length: 15 residues. Germline CDR1 SEHNR, CDR2 FQNEAQ (reference sequence). Trimming stripped 1 base from V and 5 bases from J, with 11 bases between.

This clone appeared a single time. CDR3 loop: CASSVEGDPRGYEQYF. CDR3 coding DNA: TGTGCCAGCAGCGTAGAAGGGGACCCCCGGGGCTACGAGCAGTACTTC. This sequence joins TRBV9 and TRBJ2-7, with D possibly being TRBD1 or TRBD2 (5 bases each). The ends were cut back, 0 bases at V and 3 bases at J, with 16 bases in the middle. Germline CDR1 and CDR2: SGDLS and YYNGEE. There are 16 residues in the CDR3. Looking up the rest from reference TRBV9 and TRBJ2-7 gives the full variable domain: DSGVTQTPKHLITATGQRVTLRCSPRSGDLSVYWYQQSLDQGLQFLIQYYNGEERAKGNILERFSAQQFPDLHSELNLSSLELGDSALYFCASSVEGDPRGYEQYFGPGTRLTVT.

Concerning this clone itself: Other DNA sequences in this sample translate to the same CDR3. The chain employs TRBV2 and TRBJ2-1; 11 bases are shared with TRBD2. CDR1 and CDR2 from the germline V gene are SNHLY and FYNNEI. V shed 4 bases and J 3 bases; nucleotides not matched to a gene: 2. The CDR3 is 15 residues long. The CDR3 is CASSAGTSGYNEQFF. Here the CDR3 DNA reads TGTGCCAGCAGTGCCGGGACTAGCGGCTACAATGAGCAGTTCTTC.

The CDR3 DNA reads TGCGCCAGCAGCTTGCTACTGGGGGGAGAGCAGTACTTC. Residues: CASSLLLGGEQYF. The V and J genes are TRBV5-1 and TRBJ2-7; D possibly corresponds to TRBD2 (6 bases). From germline, CDR1 is SGHRS and CDR2 YFSETQ. The CDR3 loop spans 13 amino acids. Trimming removed 1 base at V and 7 bases at J, with 12 bases between.

This chain uses TRBV7-9 with TRBJ2-3; 7 nucleotides align to TRBD1. V gave up 5 bases and J gave up 0 bases; unmatched junction bases: 11. Germline loops: CDR1 SEHNR, CDR2 FQNEAQ (reference sequence). The CDR3 has 17 amino acids. CDR3 in DNA: TGTGCCAGCAGCCCGCCACAGGGGCAGAGAAGCACAGATACGCAGTATTTT. Translation: CASSPPQGQRSTDTQYF.

This clone is a singleton in its sample. Other nucleotide sequences from this sample produce the same CDR3. The J gene is TRBJ2-7, the V gene TRBV6-5, with 8 nucleotides matching TRBD2. This CDR3 is 15 amino acids long. V trimming: 0 bases; J trimming: 2 bases; junction bases outside the gene matches: 3. Germline V CDR1 and CDR2: MNHEY, SVGAGI. In DNA form, the CDR3 reads TGTGCCAGCAGTTACTCCGGCGGGGGGCCCTACGAGCAGTACTTC. It encodes CASSYSGGGPYEQYF.

As regards this clone: This CDR3 is also generated by other DNA sequences in the sample. The gene calls are TRBV18 and TRBJ2-7, with D tentatively TRBD1 (6 bases). V lost 6 bases to trimming and J lost 4 bases, with 10 bases between them. This CDR3 has 12 amino acids. Per germline, CDR1 KGHSH and CDR2 LQKENI. The CDR3 DNA reads TGTGCCAGCTCTCAACAGGGTTACGAGCAGTACTTC. As protein: CASSQQGYEQYF.

The chain couples TRBV6-4 to TRBJ2-1; D perhaps matches TRBD2 (6 bases). V was trimmed by 6 bases and J by 4 bases, leaving 16 bases between them. Germline V lookup: CDR1 MRHNA, CDR2 SNTAGT. The CDR3 sequence is 15 residues long. CDR3 in amino acids: CASSAQGGGYNEQFF. DNA for the CDR3: TGTGCCAGCAGCGCCCAGGGTGGGGGGTACAATGAGCAGTTCTTC.

V and J are TRBV7-8 and TRBJ2-5, with 15 nucleotides matching TRBD2. With V trimmed by 5 bases and J by 4 bases, 5 bases remained unmatched. CDR1 SGHVS and CDR2 FQNEAQ come from the germline V gene. The CDR3 extends over 16 amino acids. Here the CDR3 reads CASSRTSGGGGETQYF. CDR3 coding DNA: TGTGCCAGCAGCCGGACTAGCGGGGGGGGAGGAGAGACCCAGTACTTC.

V is TRBV5-1 and J is TRBJ2-5, with D unresolved. The CDR3 extends over 13 amino acids. The V and J ends lost 5 bases and 2 bases respectively, with 10 bases between them. Germline CDR1 SGHRS, CDR2 YFSETQ. This CDR3 reads CASRRTDQETQYF. The CDR3 DNA reads TGCGCCAGCAGGAGGACGGATCAAGAGACCCAGTACTTC.

The J gene is TRBJ2-6, the V gene TRBV5-1, with 9 bases lining up with TRBD1. The germline gives CDR1 SGHRS, CDR2 YFSETQ. This CDR3 has 17 residues. The junction had 9 bases not matched to a gene; V was cut back by 4 bases and J by 4 bases. The CDR3 spells CASSVQGASLGANVLTF. The DNA of the CDR3 is TGCGCCAGCAGCGTACAGGGGGCAAGTCTCGGGGCCAACGTCCTGACTTTC.

This clone is a singleton in its sample. The chain recombines TRBV30 with TRBJ2-3; D remains ambiguous. Germline V gene lookup returns CDR1 GTSNPN and CDR2 SVGIG (reference sequence). CDR3 length: 12 amino acids. The ends were cut back, 0 bases at V and 7 bases at J, with 8 bases in the middle. The CDR3 region has the DNA TGTGCCTGGAGTGTCTCCCAGAATACGCAGTATTTT. It translates to CAWSVSQNTQYF.